The next 13 T cell receptor beta chains were all read from a single sample in a study of OX40 agonist ivuxolimab in advanced cancers. Method: immunoSEQ multiplex PCR; TCRdb's copy keeps in-frame clones and lacks some. The table shows 55,000 to 70,000 clones, with 65% to 90% occurring only once. Source: CD4+ or CD8+ T cells sorted from blood, taken in a trial of the OX40 agonist ivuxolimab. The receptor set was obtained from an adult with an advanced solid tumor such as melanoma, head and neck, liver or kidney cancer.

This chain links TRBV6-5 with TRBJ1-1; possibly TRBD1 for D (6 bases). Germline V gene sequence: CDR1 MNHEY, CDR2 SVGAGI. This CDR3 has 14 residues. The V and J ends lost 6 bases and 1 base respectively, with 12 bases between them. Here the CDR3 reads CASSSRGGNTEAFF. The CDR3 DNA sequence: TGTGCCAGCAGCTCGAGGGGGGGGAACACTGAAGCTTTCTTT.

The V call is TRBV18, the J call TRBJ2-3; maybe TRBD2 (5 bases). The germline V gene has CDR1 KGHSH and CDR2 LQKENI. Trimming left V 2 bases short and J 0 bases short, with 9 bases between. The length of the CDR3 is 15 residues. CDR3 sequence: CASSPGIASTDTQYF. The CDR3 coding sequence is TGTGCCAGCTCACCAGGGATAGCGAGCACAGATACGCAGTATTTT.

The V gene is TRBV6-1, the J gene TRBJ2-3, with TRBD1 as a possible D gene (6 bases). V was pared by 5 bases and J by 0 bases, with 9 bases between. CDR1 and CDR2 from the germline V gene are MNHNS and SASEGT. The CDR3 consists of 14 residues. DNA for the CDR3: TGTGCCAGCAGTAAGACAGGTAGCACAGATACGCAGTATTTT. It encodes CASSKTGSTDTQYF.

This chain joins TRBV5-1 and TRBJ2-7; 9 bases are shared with TRBD1. The CDR3 extends over 12 amino acids. J gave up 5 bases and V 5 bases, and 2 bases lay outside the gene matches. The germline V gene encodes CDR1 SGHRS and CDR2 YFSETQ. This chain's CDR3 is CASRRQGDEQYF. CDR3 nucleotides: TGCGCCAGCAGAAGACAGGGGGACGAGCAGTACTTC.

Points on this clone: One end of the junction fails to match germline, which may point to a read error. The chain couples TRBV29-1 to TRBJ2-7; D might be TRBD1 (6 bases). In germline, CDR1 is SQVTM, CDR2 ANQGSEA. This CDR3 comprises 14 residues. The DNA of the CDR3 is TGCAGCGTGGAAGGACGCCAGGGGCCCAACGAGCAGTACTTC. Translated, it gives CSVEGRQGPNEQYF.

The CDR3 DNA sequence: TGTGCCAGCAGCTTAGCGAAGCGGGAGGGCTTCAATGAGCAGTTCTTC. Translating gives CASSLAKREGFNEQFF. The chain uses TRBV7-9 and TRBJ2-1; 10 bases match TRBD2. Germline V gene lookup returns CDR1 SEHNR and CDR2 FQNEAQ (reference sequence). With 0 bases clipped from V and 6 bases from J, the junction kept 5 bases outside the gene matches. The CDR3 has 16 residues.

The J gene is TRBJ2-3, the V gene TRBV2; the D gene is possibly TRBD2 (6 bases). Per the germline V gene, CDR1 is SNHLY and CDR2 is FYNNEI. The CDR3 length is 14 residues. Trimming stripped 4 bases from V and 2 bases from J, with 10 bases between. The CDR3: CASSGLVSTDTQYF. For the CDR3, the DNA is TGTGCCAGCAGTGGACTAGTGTCCACAGATACGCAGTATTTT.

The rearrangement joins TRBV19 to TRBJ1-4; TRBD1 is a possible D gene (5 bases). CDR1 LNHDA and CDR2 SQIVND come from the germline V gene (reference sequence). The CDR3 totals 17 residues. Trimming pared 5 bases from V and 7 bases from J, leaving 23 bases between. DNA of the CDR3: TGTGCCAGTAGTGCCCCCGTTGGACACCGGATGAGTGAAAAACTGTTTTTT. Its translation is CASSAPVGHRMSEKLFF.

J is TRBJ2-3 and V is TRBV7-2, with D possibly being TRBD1 (5 bases). The germline gives CDR1 SGHTA, CDR2 FQGNSA. V was cut by 3 bases and J by 9 bases, with 10 bases left in between. The CDR3 spans 12 residues. CDR3 residues: CASSFVTGTQYF. In DNA form, the CDR3 reads TGTGCCAGCAGCTTCGTTACAGGAACGCAGTATTTT. Full variable domain (rest looked up from reference TRBV7-2 and TRBJ2-3): GAGVSQSPSNKVTEKGKDVELRCDPISGHTALYWYRQSLGQGLEFLIYFQGNSAPDKSGLPSDRFSAERTGGSVSTLTIQRTQQEDSAVYLCASSFVTGTQYFGPGTRLTVL.

This chain connects TRBV19 to TRBJ2-2, with TRBD2 matching over 9 bases. The length of the CDR3 is 16 residues. From germline, CDR1 is LNHDA and CDR2 SQIVND (reference sequence). With 3 bases clipped from V and 2 bases from J, the junction kept 4 bases outside the gene matches. The CDR3 here is CASSMGGRVNTGELFF. The CDR3 DNA follows: TGTGCCAGTAGTATGGGCGGGAGGGTAAACACCGGGGAGCTGTTTTTT.

The V gene is TRBV27, the J gene TRBJ2-2, with 7 positions matching TRBD1. J gave up 5 bases and V 1 base, and 1 base lay outside the gene matches. The germline gives CDR1 MNHEY, CDR2 SMNVEV (reference sequence). This CDR3 has 14 amino acids. CDR3 in DNA: TGTGCCAGCAGTTTATACAGGGGTACCGGGGAGCTGTTTTTT. This translates into CASSLYRGTGELFF.

The J gene is TRBJ1-4, the V gene TRBV5-1; the D is unclear. Germline V gives CDR1 SGHRS, CDR2 YFSETQ. V was pared by 0 bases and J by 0 bases, with 12 bases between. The CDR3 is 17 amino acids. The CDR3 DNA is TGCGCCAGCAGCTTGGGTCTGGACGGAACAACTAATGAAAAACTGTTTTTT. Protein product: CASSLGLDGTTNEKLFF.

This clone was found once. The rearrangement links TRBV28 to TRBJ2-3; TRBD2 might be the D (6 bases). The CDR3 loop spans 14 amino acids. Germline V lookup: CDR1 MDHEN, CDR2 SYDVKM. V dropped 4 bases and J dropped 0 bases, with 8 bases sitting between them. The CDR3 region has the DNA TGTGCCAGCAGTTCTAGCGCGAGCACAGATACGCAGTATTTT. Translation gives CASSSSASTDTQYF.